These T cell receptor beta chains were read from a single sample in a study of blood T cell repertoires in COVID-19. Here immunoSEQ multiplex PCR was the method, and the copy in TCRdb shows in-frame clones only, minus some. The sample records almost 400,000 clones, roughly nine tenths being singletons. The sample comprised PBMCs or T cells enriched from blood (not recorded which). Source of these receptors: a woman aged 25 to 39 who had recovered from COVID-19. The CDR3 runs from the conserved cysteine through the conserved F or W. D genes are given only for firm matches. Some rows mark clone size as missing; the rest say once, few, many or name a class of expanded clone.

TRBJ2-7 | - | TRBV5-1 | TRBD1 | CASSPRQGTSYEQYF | TGCGCCAGCAGCCCCCGACAGGGTACCTCCTACGAGCAGTACTTC
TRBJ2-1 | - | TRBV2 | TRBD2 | CASRGDGPRLAGYNEQFF | TGTGCCAGCAGGGGTGACGGGCCGAGACTAGCGGGGTATAATGAGCAGTTCTTC
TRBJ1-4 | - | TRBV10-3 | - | CAISESARQTRNEKLFF | TGTGCCATCAGTGAGTCCGCCCGACAAACTAGGAATGAAAAACTGTTTTTT
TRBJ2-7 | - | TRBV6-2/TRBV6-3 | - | CASSWHPPGEQYF | TGTGCCAGCAGTTGGCATCCTCCGGGTGAGCAGTACTTC
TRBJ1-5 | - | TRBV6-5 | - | CASRPGDYSNQPQHF | TGTGCCAGCAGACCAGGGGATTATAGCAATCAGCCCCAGCATTTT
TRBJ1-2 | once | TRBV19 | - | CASSPGGIRANYGYTF | TGTGCCAGTAGTCCCGGGGGGATTCGAGCTAACTATGGCTACACCTTC
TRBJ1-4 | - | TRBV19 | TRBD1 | CASSSPGQPFEKLFF | TGTGCCAGTAGCTCTCCGGGACAGCCTTTTGAAAAACTGTTTTTT
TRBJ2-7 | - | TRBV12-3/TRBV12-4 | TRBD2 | CASGLQRGNEQYF | TGTGCCAGCGGCCTTCAGCGGGGGAACGAGCAGTACTTC
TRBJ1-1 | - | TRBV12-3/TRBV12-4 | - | CASSLSILAEAFF | TGTGCCAGCAGTTTATCTATATTAGCTGAAGCTTTCTTT
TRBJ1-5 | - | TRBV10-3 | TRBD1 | CAISETGDRAGNQPQHF | TGTGCCATCAGTGAGACAGGGGACAGGGCGGGTAATCAGCCCCAGCATTTT
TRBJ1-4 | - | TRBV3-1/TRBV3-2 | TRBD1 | CASSDTHGTGGGSNEKLFF | TGTGCCAGCAGCGATACCCATGGGACAGGGGGCGGGTCTAATGAAAAACTGTTTTTT
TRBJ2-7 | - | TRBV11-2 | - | CASSFSTGTSYEQYF | TGTGCCAGCAGCTTCTCCACGGGAACGTCCTACGAGCAGTACTTC
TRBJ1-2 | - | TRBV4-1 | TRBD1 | CASSRGTEPNYGYTF | TGCGCCAGCAGCCGCGGGACAGAGCCTAACTATGGCTACACCTTC
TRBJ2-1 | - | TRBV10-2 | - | CASSEWASASYNEQFF | TGCGCCAGCAGTGAGTGGGCTAGCGCCTCCTACAATGAGCAGTTCTTC
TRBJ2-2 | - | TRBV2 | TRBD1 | CASRQGVAGELFF | TGTGCCAGCAGACAGGGGGTAGCCGGGGAGCTGTTTTTT
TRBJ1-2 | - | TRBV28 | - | CASSLQQGNGYTF | TGTGCCAGCAGTTTGCAACAGGGTAATGGCTACACCTTC
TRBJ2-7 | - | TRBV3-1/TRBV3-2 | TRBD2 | CASSPTAGGILYEQYF | TGTGCCAGCAGCCCAACAGCGGGGGGTATTTTGTACGAGCAGTACTTC
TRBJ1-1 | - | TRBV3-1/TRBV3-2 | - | CASSQGPGFAFF | TGTGCCAGCAGCCAAGGTCCGGGGTTCGCTTTCTTT
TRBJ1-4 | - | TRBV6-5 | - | CASSYRRNEKLFF | TGTGCCAGCAGTTACCGGCGGAATGAAAAACTGTTTTTT
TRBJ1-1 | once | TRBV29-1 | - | CSVGGGSSLGTEAFF | TGCAGCGTTGGGGGGGGCTCCAGCTTGGGCACTGAAGCTTTCTTT